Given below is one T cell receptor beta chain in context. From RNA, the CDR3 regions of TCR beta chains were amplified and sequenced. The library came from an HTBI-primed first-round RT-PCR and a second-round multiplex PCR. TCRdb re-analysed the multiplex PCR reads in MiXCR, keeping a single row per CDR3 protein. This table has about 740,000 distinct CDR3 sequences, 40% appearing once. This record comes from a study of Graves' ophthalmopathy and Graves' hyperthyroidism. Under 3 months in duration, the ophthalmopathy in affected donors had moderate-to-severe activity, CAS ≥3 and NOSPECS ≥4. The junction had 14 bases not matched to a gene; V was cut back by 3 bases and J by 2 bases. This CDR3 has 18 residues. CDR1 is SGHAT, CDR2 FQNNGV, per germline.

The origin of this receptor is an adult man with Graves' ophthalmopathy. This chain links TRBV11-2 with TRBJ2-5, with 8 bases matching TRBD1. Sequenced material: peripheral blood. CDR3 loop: CASSFGNPPDRGQETQYF. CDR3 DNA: TGTGCCAGCAGCTTCGGTAACCCCCCAGACAGGGGACAAGAGACCCAGTACTTC.